This TCR beta chain was sequenced for a study of blood T cells in healthy people across ages. The CDR3 has 16 amino acids. Germline V gene data show CDR1 as ENHRY and CDR2 as SYGVKD. Trimming shortened V by 3 bases and J by 0 bases, and 12 bases separated the two germline ends. The use of a sample-barcoded 5' primer and a J-beta primer mix characterized a second PCR of roughly 7 to 12 cycles. TCRdb re-analysed the 5' RACE reads in MiXCR, keeping a single row per CDR3 protein. The sample records some 1,800,000 distinct CDR3 sequences, roughly two fifths being singletons. Specimen: blood. This chain links TRBV10-3 with TRBJ1-5, with unresolved D. The receptor's source is a human donor in good health. CDR3 sequence reads: CAISDRVGNSNQPQHF. DNA of the CDR3: TGTGCCATCAGTGATCGAGTCGGGAATAGCAATCAGCCCCAGCATTTT.